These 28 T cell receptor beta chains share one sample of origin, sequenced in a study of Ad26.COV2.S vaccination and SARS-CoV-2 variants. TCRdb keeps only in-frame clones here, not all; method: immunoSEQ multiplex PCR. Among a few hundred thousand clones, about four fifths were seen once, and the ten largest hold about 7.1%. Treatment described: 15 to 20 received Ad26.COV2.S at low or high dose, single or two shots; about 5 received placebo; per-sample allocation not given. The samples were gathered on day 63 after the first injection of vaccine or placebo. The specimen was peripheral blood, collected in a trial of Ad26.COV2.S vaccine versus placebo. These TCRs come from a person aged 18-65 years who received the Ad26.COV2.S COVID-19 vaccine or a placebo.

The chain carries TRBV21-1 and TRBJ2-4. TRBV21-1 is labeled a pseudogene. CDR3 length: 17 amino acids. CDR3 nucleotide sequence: TGTGCCAGCAGCAAAGTCTCGGTTGTAGGGGCCAAAAACATTCAGTACTTC. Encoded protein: CASSKVSVVGAKNIQYF.

The chain's CDR3 is CASRDGTVVYGYTF. The CDR3 DNA follows: TGTGCCAGCAGAGACGGGACCGTAGTCTATGGCTACACCTTC. The J gene is TRBJ1-2, the V gene TRBV2; a weak D match, TRBD1 (5 bases). V lost 6 bases and J 4 bases, leaving 15 bases between the germline ends. From germline, CDR1 is SNHLY and CDR2 FYNNEI. CDR3 length equals 14 residues.

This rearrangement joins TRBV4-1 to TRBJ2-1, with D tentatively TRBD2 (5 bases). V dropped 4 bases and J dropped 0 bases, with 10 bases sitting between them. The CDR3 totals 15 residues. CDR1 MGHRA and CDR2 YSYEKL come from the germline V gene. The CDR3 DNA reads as TGCGCCAGCAGCCTAAGGGCGGGCTCCTACAATGAGCAGTTCTTC. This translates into CASSLRAGSYNEQFF.

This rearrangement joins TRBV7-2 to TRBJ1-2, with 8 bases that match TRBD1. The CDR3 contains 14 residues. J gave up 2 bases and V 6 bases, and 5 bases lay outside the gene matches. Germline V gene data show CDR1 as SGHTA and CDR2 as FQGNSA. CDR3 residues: CASRPTGGNYGYTF. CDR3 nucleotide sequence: TGTGCCAGCAGACCCACAGGGGGAAACTATGGCTACACCTTC.

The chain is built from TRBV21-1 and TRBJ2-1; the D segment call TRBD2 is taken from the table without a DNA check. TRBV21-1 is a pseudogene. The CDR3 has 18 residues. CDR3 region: CASSKVGRLAGDYNEQFF. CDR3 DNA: TGTGCCAGCAGCAAAGTGGGACGACTAGCGGGGGACTACAATGAGCAGTTCTTC.

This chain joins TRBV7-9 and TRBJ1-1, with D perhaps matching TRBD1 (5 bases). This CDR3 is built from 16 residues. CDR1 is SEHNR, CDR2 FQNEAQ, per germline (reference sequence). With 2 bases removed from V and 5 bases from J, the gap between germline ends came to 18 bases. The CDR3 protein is CASSLKGLGERTEAFF. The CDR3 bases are TGTGCCAGCAGCTTAAAGGGGTTAGGAGAACGGACTGAAGCTTTCTTT.

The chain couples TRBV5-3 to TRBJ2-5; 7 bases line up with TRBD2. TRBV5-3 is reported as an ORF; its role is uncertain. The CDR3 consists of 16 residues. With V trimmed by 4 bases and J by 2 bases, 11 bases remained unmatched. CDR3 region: CARSKGRGSRQETQYF. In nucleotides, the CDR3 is TGTGCCAGAAGCAAGGGGCGGGGGAGTCGACAAGAGACCCAGTACTTC.

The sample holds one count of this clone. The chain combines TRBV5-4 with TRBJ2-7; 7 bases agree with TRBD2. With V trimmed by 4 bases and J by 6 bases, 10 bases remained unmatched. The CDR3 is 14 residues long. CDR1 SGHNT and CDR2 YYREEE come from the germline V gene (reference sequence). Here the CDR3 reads CASSVRDGGSEQYF. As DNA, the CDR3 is TGTGCCAGCAGCGTCCGGGACGGGGGGAGCGAGCAGTACTTC.

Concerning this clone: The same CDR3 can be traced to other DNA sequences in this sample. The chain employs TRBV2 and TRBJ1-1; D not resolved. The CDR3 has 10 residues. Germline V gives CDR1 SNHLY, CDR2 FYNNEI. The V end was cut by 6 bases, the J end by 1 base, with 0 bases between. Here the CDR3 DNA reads TGTGCCAGCAGGAACACTGAAGCTTTCTTT. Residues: CASRNTEAFF.

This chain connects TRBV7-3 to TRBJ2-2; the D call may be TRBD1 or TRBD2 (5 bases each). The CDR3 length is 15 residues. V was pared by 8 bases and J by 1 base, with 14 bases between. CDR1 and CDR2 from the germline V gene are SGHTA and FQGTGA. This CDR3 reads CASRAGAGNTGELFF. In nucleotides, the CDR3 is TGTGCCAGCCGCGCTGGGGCGGGGAACACCGGGGAGCTGTTTTTT.

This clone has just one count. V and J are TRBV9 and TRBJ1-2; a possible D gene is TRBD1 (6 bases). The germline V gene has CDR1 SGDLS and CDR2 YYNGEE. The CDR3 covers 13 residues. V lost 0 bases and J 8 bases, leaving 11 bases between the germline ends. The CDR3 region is CASSVGRGDGYTF. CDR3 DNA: TGTGCCAGCAGCGTAGGCAGGGGAGACGGCTACACCTTC.

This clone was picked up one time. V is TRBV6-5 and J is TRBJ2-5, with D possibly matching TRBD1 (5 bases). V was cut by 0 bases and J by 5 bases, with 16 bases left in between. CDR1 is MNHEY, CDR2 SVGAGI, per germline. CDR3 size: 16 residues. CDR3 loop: CASSYSTAGSGETQYF. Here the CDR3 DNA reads TGTGCCAGCAGTTACTCGACGGCAGGCTCAGGGGAGACCCAGTACTTC.

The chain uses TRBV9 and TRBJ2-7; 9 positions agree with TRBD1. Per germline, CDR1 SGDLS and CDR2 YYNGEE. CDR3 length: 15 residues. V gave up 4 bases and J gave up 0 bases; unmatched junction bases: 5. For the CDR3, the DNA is TGTGCCAGCAGCCTTGGACAGGGGACCTCCTACGAGCAGTACTTC. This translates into CASSLGQGTSYEQYF.

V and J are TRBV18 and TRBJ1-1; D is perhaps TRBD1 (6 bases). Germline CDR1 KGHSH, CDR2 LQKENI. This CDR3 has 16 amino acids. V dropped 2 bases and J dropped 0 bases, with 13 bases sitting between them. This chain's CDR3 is CASSPAWGGLNTEAFF. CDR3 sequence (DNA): TGTGCCAGCTCACCAGCTTGGGGGGGCCTGAACACTGAAGCTTTCTTT.

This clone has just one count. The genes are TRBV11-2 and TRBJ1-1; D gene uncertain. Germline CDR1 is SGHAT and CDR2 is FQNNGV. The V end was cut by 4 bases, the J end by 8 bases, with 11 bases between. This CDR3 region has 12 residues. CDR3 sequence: CASSSGLREAFF. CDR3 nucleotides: TGTGCCAGCAGCTCAGGACTAAGGGAAGCTTTCTTT. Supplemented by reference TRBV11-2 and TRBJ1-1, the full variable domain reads EAGVAQSPRYKIIEKRQSVAFWCNPISGHATLYWYQQILGQGPKLLIQFQNNGVVDDSQLPKDRFSAERLKGVDSTLKIQPAKLEDSAVYLCASSSGLREAFFGQGTRLTVV.

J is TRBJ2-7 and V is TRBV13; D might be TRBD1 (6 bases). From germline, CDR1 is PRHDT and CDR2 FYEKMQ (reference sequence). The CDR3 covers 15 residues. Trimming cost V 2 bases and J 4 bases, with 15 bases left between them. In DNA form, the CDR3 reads TGTGCCAGCAGCTTACTTGGACAGAAGAATTACGAGCAGTACTTC. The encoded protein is CASSLLGQKNYEQYF.

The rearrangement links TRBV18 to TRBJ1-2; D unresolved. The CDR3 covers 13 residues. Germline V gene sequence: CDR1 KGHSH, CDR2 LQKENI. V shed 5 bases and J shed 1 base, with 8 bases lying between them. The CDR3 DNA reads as TGTGCCAGCTCATACAGATTTAACTATGGCTACACCTTC. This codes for CASSYRFNYGYTF. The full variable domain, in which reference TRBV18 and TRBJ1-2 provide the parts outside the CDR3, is NAGVMQNPRHLVRRRGQEARLRCSPMKGHSHVYWYRQLPEEGLKFMVYLQKENIIDESGMPKERFSAEFPKEGPSILRIQQVVRGDSAAYFCASSYRFNYGYTFGSGTRLTVV.

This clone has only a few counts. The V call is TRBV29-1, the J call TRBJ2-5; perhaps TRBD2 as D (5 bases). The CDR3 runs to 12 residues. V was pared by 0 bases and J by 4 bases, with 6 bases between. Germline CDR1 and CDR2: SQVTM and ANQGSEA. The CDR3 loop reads CSVEDGVETQYF. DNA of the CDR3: TGCAGCGTTGAAGACGGGGTAGAGACCCAGTACTTC.

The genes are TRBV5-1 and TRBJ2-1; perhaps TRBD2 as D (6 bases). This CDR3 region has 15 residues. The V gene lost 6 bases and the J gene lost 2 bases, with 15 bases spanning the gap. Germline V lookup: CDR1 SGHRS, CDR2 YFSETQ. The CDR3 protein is CASTRDGSTYNEQFF. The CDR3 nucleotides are TGCGCCAGCACCCGGGACGGGAGCACCTACAATGAGCAGTTCTTC.

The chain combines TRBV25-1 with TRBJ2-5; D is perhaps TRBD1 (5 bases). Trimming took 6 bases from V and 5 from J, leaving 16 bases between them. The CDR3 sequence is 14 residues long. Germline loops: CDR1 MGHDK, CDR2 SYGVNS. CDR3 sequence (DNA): TGTGCCAGCAGCGTTACAGGAGAAGGGGAGACCCAGTACTTC. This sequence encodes CASSVTGEGETQYF.

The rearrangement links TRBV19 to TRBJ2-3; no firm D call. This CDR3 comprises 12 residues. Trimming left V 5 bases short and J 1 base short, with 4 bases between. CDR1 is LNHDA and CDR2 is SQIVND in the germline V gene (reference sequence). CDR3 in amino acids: CASSARTDTQYF. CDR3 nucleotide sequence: TGTGCCAGTAGTGCCCGCACAGATACGCAGTATTTT.

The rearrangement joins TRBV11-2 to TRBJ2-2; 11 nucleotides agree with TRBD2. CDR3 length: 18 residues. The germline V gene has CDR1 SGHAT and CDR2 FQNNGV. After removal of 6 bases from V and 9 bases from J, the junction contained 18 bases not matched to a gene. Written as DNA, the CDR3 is TGTGCCAGCAGATCGGGGCTAGCGGGGGGCTCTCGGACGCGGGAGCTGTTTTTT. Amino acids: CASRSGLAGGSRTRELFF.

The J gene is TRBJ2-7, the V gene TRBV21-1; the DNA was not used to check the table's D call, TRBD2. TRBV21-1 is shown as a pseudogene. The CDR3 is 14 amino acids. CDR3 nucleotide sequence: TGTGCCAGCAGGGCAGGTGAGGGCGACTACGAGCAGTACTTC. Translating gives CASRAGEGDYEQYF.

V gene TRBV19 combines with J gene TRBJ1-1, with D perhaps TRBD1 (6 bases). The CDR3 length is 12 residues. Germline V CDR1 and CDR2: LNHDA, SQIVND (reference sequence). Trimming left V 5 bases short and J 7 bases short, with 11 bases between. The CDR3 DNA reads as TGTGCCAGTAGTGCCCGGGGGCATGAAGCTTTCTTT. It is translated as CASSARGHEAFF.

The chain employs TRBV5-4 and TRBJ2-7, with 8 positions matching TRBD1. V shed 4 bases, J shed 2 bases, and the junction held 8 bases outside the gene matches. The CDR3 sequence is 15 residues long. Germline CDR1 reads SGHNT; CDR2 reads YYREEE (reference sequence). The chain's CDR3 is CASSPGQGRTYEQYF. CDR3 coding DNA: TGTGCCAGCAGCCCAGGACAGGGAAGGACCTACGAGCAGTACTTC.

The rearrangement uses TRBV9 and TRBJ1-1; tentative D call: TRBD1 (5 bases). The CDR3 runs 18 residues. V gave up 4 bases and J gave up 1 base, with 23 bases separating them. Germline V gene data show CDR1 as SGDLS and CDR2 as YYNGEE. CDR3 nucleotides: TGTGCCAGCAGCCCACGAACACTCAGGGTCGTGGGGAACACTGAAGCTTTCTTT. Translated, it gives CASSPRTLRVVGNTEAFF. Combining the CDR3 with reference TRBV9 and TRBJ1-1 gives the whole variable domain DSGVTQTPKHLITATGQRVTLRCSPRSGDLSVYWYQQSLDQGLQFLIQYYNGEERAKGNILERFSAQQFPDLHSELNLSSLELGDSALYFCASSPRTLRVVGNTEAFFGQGTRLTVV.

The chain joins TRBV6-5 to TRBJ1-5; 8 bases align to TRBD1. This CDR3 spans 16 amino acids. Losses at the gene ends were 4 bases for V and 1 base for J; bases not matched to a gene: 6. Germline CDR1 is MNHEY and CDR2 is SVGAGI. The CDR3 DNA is TGTGCCAGCAGTTTTCAGGGGGCGAGGAGCAATCAGCCCCAGCATTTT. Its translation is CASSFQGARSNQPQHF.

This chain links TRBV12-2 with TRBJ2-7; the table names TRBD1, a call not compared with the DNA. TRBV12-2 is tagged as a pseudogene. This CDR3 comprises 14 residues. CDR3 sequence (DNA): TGTGCAAGTCGCTTAGGGCAGGGGGCCTACGAGCAGTACTTC. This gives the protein CASRLGQGAYEQYF.